Following are 21 T cell receptor beta chains from one sample sequenced in a study of blood T cell repertoires in COVID-19 (dated by TCRdb to 2020 to 2021). Library preparation was by the immunoSEQ multiplex PCR assay. What TCRdb holds here is the immuneACCESS table cut down to in-frame rearrangements. Part of the clones is not present; checked against another copy, under half of the missing clones reflect an unresolved V gene, and the others are unexplained. The sample table shows about 300,000 clones, and 89% are seen once. 1.8% of the sample comes from the top ten. Source material: peripheral blood. The receptors shown here come from a woman aged 30 to 39 with COVID-19, enrolled during active disease.

This sequence joins TRBV5-8 and TRBJ2-7, with a weak D call TRBD2 (7 bases). The ends were cut back, 3 bases at V and 0 bases at J, with 16 bases in the middle. The germline V gene encodes CDR1 SGHTS and CDR2 YDEGEE. The CDR3 totals 16 residues. The CDR3 DNA reads TGTGCCAGCAGCTACTCGAGGGGGGGAAGCTCCTACGAGCAGTACTTC. It codes for CASSYSRGGSSYEQYF.

The gene calls are TRBV7-9 and TRBJ1-3; a possible D gene is TRBD1 (5 bases). CDR1 is SEHNR and CDR2 is FQNEAQ in the germline V gene (reference sequence). The length of the CDR3 is 13 residues. V was cut by 8 bases and J by 5 bases, with 13 bases left in between. The CDR3 DNA is TGTGCCAGCGAAAAGGACACTCGAAACACCATATATTTT. Translating gives CASEKDTRNTIYF.

The chain employs TRBV7-6 and TRBJ2-7; D gene ambiguous. V gave up 4 bases and J gave up 0 bases, with 7 bases separating them. CDR1 is SGHVS, CDR2 FNYEAQ, per germline. The CDR3 runs to 13 residues. As DNA, the CDR3 is TGTGCCAGCAGCTCGCGTTACTCCTACGAGCAGTACTTC. This sequence encodes CASSSRYSYEQYF.

This clone came up once. The gene calls are TRBV6-1 and TRBJ1-2; D possibly corresponds to TRBD1 (6 bases). Germline V gene data show CDR1 as MNHNS and CDR2 as SASEGT. V lost 1 base to trimming and J lost 8 bases, with 26 bases between them. The length of the CDR3 is 18 residues. CDR3 loop: CASSEGASTAGAWEGYTF. The CDR3 nucleotides are TGTGCCAGCAGTGAAGGAGCATCTACTGCGGGGGCTTGGGAGGGCTACACCTTC.

This chain links TRBV4-1 with TRBJ1-2; D is perhaps TRBD1 (5 bases). The CDR3 is 14 amino acids. Germline V lookup: CDR1 MGHRA, CDR2 YSYEKL. V lost 2 bases to trimming and J lost 2 bases, with 9 bases between them. CDR3 DNA sequence: TGCGCCAGCAGCCAAACCCAGGGCAACTATGGCTACACCTTC. Protein sequence: CASSQTQGNYGYTF.

The chain employs TRBV6-5 and TRBJ1-5; 7 nucleotides match TRBD1. Losses at the gene ends were 5 bases for V and 5 bases for J; bases not matched to a gene: 3. Germline-derived CDR1 and CDR2 are MNHEY and SVGAGI. The CDR3 totals 13 residues. This CDR3 is CASSRDSYQPQHF. Written as DNA, the CDR3 is TGTGCCAGCAGTCGGGACAGTTATCAGCCCCAGCATTTT.

The genes are TRBV28 and TRBJ1-5; D not resolved. Trimming cost V 2 bases and J 4 bases, with 15 bases left between them. The CDR3 has 16 amino acids. Looked up from germline, CDR1 is MDHEN and CDR2 is SYDVKM. DNA of the CDR3: TGTGCCAGCAGTTTAAACACCCGCGGGGTAAATCAGCCCCAGCATTTT. Encoded protein: CASSLNTRGVNQPQHF.

The chain combines TRBV5-1 with TRBJ2-3; D gene unclear. Germline CDR1 is SGHRS and CDR2 is YFSETQ. CDR3 size: 12 residues. Trimming removed 1 base at V and 4 bases at J, with 4 bases between. The CDR3: CASSLQSDTQYF. Written as DNA, the CDR3 is TGCGCCAGCAGCTTGCAGTCAGATACGCAGTATTTT.

The V gene is TRBV27, the J gene TRBJ2-1, with 10 positions matching TRBD2. The CDR3 totals 13 residues. Trimming took 6 bases from V and 9 from J; bases not matched to a gene: 5. Germline loops: CDR1 MNHEY, CDR2 SMNVEV (reference sequence). CDR3 DNA sequence: TGTGCCAGCAGCCTAGCGGGGGTTAGTGAGCAGTTCTTC. This encodes CASSLAGVSEQFF.

The J gene is TRBJ2-7, the V gene TRBV28; a weak D match, TRBD1 (5 bases). CDR3 size: 14 residues. The germline V gene has CDR1 MDHEN and CDR2 SYDVKM. V lost 2 bases and J lost 3, with 11 bases in between. This CDR3 reads CASSLRQGGYEQYV. The CDR3, as DNA: TGTGCCAGCAGTTTACGGCAGGGCGGCTACGAGCAGTACGTC.

The gene calls are TRBV5-6 and TRBJ1-1; D gene uncertain. Germline V lookup: CDR1 SGHDT, CDR2 YYEEEE. V was cut by 2 bases and J by 5 bases, with 10 bases left in between. CDR3 length: 13 amino acids. As DNA, the CDR3 is TGTGCCAGCAGCTTTGCGCCGGGGACTGAAGCTTTCTTT. Protein: CASSFAPGTEAFF. Supplemented by reference TRBV5-6 and TRBJ1-1, the full variable domain reads DAGVTQSPTHLIKTRGQQVTLRCSPKSGHDTVSWYQQALGQGPQFIFQYYEEEERQRGNFPDRFSGHQFPNYSSELNVNALLLGDSALYLCASSFAPGTEAFFGQGTRLTVV.

The chain has TRBV2 and TRBJ1-1; 9 bases are shared with TRBD1. V gave up 5 bases and J gave up 3 bases; unmatched junction bases: 4. This CDR3 comprises 14 residues. Per the germline V gene, CDR1 is SNHLY and CDR2 is FYNNEI. CDR3 nucleotide sequence: TGTGCCAGCAGTCAACAGGGGGCCTACACTGAAGCTTTCTTT. The encoded protein is CASSQQGAYTEAFF. The full variable domain, with the rest looked up from reference TRBV2 and TRBJ1-1, is EPEVTQTPSHQVTQMGQEVILRCVPISNHLYFYWYRQILGQKVEFLVSFYNNEISEKSEIFDDQFSVERPDGSNFTLKIRSTKLEDSAMYFCASSQQGAYTEAFFGQGTRLTVV.

V is TRBV2 and J is TRBJ1-3; no clear D. Germline values: CDR1 SNHLY, CDR2 FYNNEI. This CDR3 spans 14 amino acids. V lost 3 bases and J lost 5, with 11 bases in between. CDR3 DNA sequence: TGTGCCAGCAGTGATTCAGTCATAAGAAACACCATATATTTT. Amino acids: CASSDSVIRNTIYF.

The V and J genes are TRBV27 and TRBJ2-7, with TRBD2 matching 13 bases. Looked up from germline, CDR1 is MNHEY and CDR2 is SMNVEV (reference sequence). The CDR3 has 17 amino acids. V was clipped by 4 bases and J by 0 bases; unmatched bases: 6. CDR3 sequence reads: CASSSGTSGASSYEQYF. The CDR3, as DNA: TGTGCCAGCAGTTCCGGGACTAGCGGGGCCAGCTCCTACGAGCAGTACTTC.

Here the CDR3 reads CASSLVARGYTEAFF. Written as DNA, the CDR3 is TGTGCCAGCAGCTTAGTTGCCAGGGGGTACACTGAAGCTTTCTTT. This chain links TRBV7-2 with TRBJ1-1; 7 bases fit TRBD1. The CDR3 length is 15 residues. CDR1 and CDR2 from the germline V gene are SGHTA and FQGNSA. V shed 1 base, J shed 3 bases, and the junction held 5 bases outside the gene matches.

V usage is TRBV6-6 and J usage is TRBJ1-1; 7 nucleotides align to TRBD1. The CDR3 sequence is 10 residues long. J was trimmed by 11 bases and V by 10 bases; bases with no gene match: 7. The germline CDR1 and CDR2 sequences are MNHNY and SVGAGI (reference sequence). CDR3 DNA sequence: TGTGCCACTGACAGGGTCGGTGCTTTCTTT. Its translation is CATDRVGAFF.

V usage is TRBV29-1 and J usage is TRBJ1-2, with 7 nucleotides matching TRBD1. J gave up 4 bases and V 3 bases, and 8 bases lay outside the gene matches. CDR3 length equals 14 residues. The V gene's germline CDR1 is SQVTM and CDR2 ANQGSEA. CDR3 bases: TGCAGCGTTGAGGACAGGCCGATGGTCTATGGCTACACCTTC. It encodes CSVEDRPMVYGYTF.

Only a few counts were recorded for this clone. The chain couples TRBV12-5 to TRBJ1-2, with TRBD1 matching 7 bases. CDR3 length: 12 residues. V lost 2 bases, J lost 7 bases, and 1 base stayed unmatched. CDR1 LGHNT and CDR2 FRNRAP come from the germline V gene. CDR3 DNA sequence: TGTGCTAGTGGTTTGTCAGGGGGTGGCTACACCTTC. This codes for CASGLSGGGYTF.

The V and J genes are TRBV28 and TRBJ1-3; D is perhaps TRBD1 (5 bases). CDR1 MDHEN and CDR2 SYDVKM come from the germline V gene. The CDR3 spans 17 residues. V lost 3 bases and J lost 0, with 15 bases in between. The CDR3 nucleotides are TGTGCCAGCAGTTTGAGAGGGACTCTCAGCTCTGGAAACACCATATATTTT. Translated: CASSLRGTLSSGNTIYF.

J is TRBJ2-2 and V is TRBV7-6; the D is unclear. Germline lookup yields CDR1 SGHVS and CDR2 FNYEAQ. The CDR3 has 15 amino acids. Trimming removed 1 base at V and 2 bases at J, with 8 bases between. The CDR3 nucleotides are TGTGCCAGCAGCTTAGTATCCTTAAACACCGGGGAGCTGTTTTTT. Protein: CASSLVSLNTGELFF.

This rearrangement joins TRBV10-3 to TRBJ1-2; D is unclear. The CDR3 contains 13 residues. CDR1 is ENHRY and CDR2 is SYGVKD in the germline V gene. Trimming shortened V by 3 bases and J by 4 bases, and 9 bases separated the two germline ends. Here the CDR3 DNA reads TGTGCCATCAGTGATATCGGAGGCTATGGCTACACCTTC. Protein: CAISDIGGYGYTF.